This T cell receptor (beta chain) emerged from a study of blood T cells in healthy people across ages. The use of a sample-barcoded 5' primer and a J-beta primer mix characterized a second PCR of roughly 6 to 11 cycles. Each CDR3 protein is one row after TCRdb ran MiXCR on the 5' RACE reads. The repertoire holds about 720,000 distinct CDR3 sequences, with 22% as singletons. The study's findings and limits: Long-lived donors carried more naive CD4+ cells and greater diversity than aged donors.

Note on this clonotype: Its target is unknown.

The material sequenced was blood. This receptor was taken from a man in his sixties or seventies in good health.

In nucleotides, the CDR3 is TGCAGTGCTAGTAATAGGAGGGACGGCTATGGCTACACCTTC. This translates into CSASNRRDGYGYTF. The V call is TRBV20-1, the J call TRBJ1-2; a possible D gene is TRBD1 (5 bases). The V and J ends lost 3 bases and 4 bases respectively, with 15 bases between them. Germline V gives CDR1 DFQATT, CDR2 SNEGSKA (reference sequence). The CDR3 is 14 amino acids.